This T cell receptor (beta chain) was profiled in a study of shared clonotypes between healthy human individuals. Study-wide findings and caveats: Among non-shared clonotypes, generation probabilities were lower than among those shared by all four donors.

Germline CDR1 reads MRHNA; CDR2 reads SNTAGT. CDR3 length: 13 amino acids. The trim removed 6 bases at V and 6 bases at J, leaving 3 bases unmatched. Clones were read by immunoSEQ multiplex PCR, and TCRdb kept only the in-frame ones, dropping some. The table includes roughly 1,500,000 clones, under 99% detected once. With regard to this clone: As yet, its antigen is unknown.

This chain connects TRBV6-4 to TRBJ1-1; 11 bases fit TRBD1. Sequences were obtained from naive CD4+ T cells sorted from blood. Subset described: CD45RA+ positively selected. This receptor was identified in a man aged 30 to 39 in good health. The CDR3 loop reads CASRGQGVSEAFF. The CDR3 DNA follows: TGTGCCAGCAGGGGACAGGGGGTTTCTGAAGCTTTCTTT.